This paragraph reports one TCR beta chain. These data come from a study of blood T cell repertoires in COVID-19. Looking at the study overall: There were acute and convalescent COVID-19 samples, and they came from the United States, Italy and Spain. T cells, B-cell-depleted T cells, or PBMCs provided the cDNA or gDNA that served as material.

In the study's own analysis: Cell counts per sample came from amplifying reference gene primers. Data came from immunoSEQ multiplex PCR; TCRdb stores just in-frame clones and leaves some out. Clonal size and the V and J genes are those of that table, whereas D and trimming came from the DNA. This table holds under 300,000 clones, 85% found once. Germline assignment: CDR1 KGHDR and CDR2 SFDVKD. V gave up 0 bases and J gave up 10 bases, with 6 bases separating them. This CDR3 is built from 12 residues. The rearrangement uses TRBV24-1 and TRBJ2-1; D remains ambiguous. The sequenced material came from peripheral blood. This receptor was obtained from an older woman with active or convalescent COVID-19. CDR3 nucleotides: TGTGCCACCAGTGATTTGGAGAACGAGCAGTTCTTC. This translates into CATSDLENEQFF.